This T cell receptor beta chain was retrieved from a study of neurological immune-mediated disorders. With 10-nucleotide random UMIs, 5'RACE was used to make the cDNA. TCRdb fed the 5' RACE reads into MiXCR, producing one record per CDR3 protein. This sample has roughly 48,000 distinct CDR3 sequences, with around 13% found just once. This clonotype was recorded many times. Germline V gene lookup returns CDR1 SEHNR and CDR2 FQNEAQ (reference sequence). The CDR3 runs 16 residues. V was shortened by 6 bases and J by 1 base, with 16 bases between the two germline ends. Indicated time point: longitudinal time-point 2.

The rearrangement joins TRBV7-9 to TRBJ2-1, with D possibly TRBD2 on 6 matching bases. This TCR came from a male donor with HTLV-1-associated myelopathy (HAM/TSP). The sample taken for sequencing was PBMCs. Here the CDR3 DNA reads TGTGCCAGCAGACCAGCGGGTTCCAATTCCTACAATGAGCAGTTCTTC. Encoded protein: CASRPAGSNSYNEQFF. Full variable domain (outside the CDR3, taken from reference TRBV7-9 and TRBJ2-1): DTGVSQNPRHKITKRGQNVTFRCDPISEHNRLYWYRQTLGQGPEFLTYFQNEAQLEKSRLLSDRFSAERPKGSFSTLEIQRTEQGDSAMYLCASRPAGSNSYNEQFFGPGTRLTVL.